Listed below are T cell receptor beta chains from one sample, sequenced in a study of healthy donors' naive CD4 and CD8 T cells. MiXCR was run by TCRdb on the reads, yielding one entry per CDR3 protein. The sample consists of about 200,000 distinct CDR3 sequences, around 74% of them appearing once. Sequences were obtained from naive CD4+ and CD8+ T cells sorted from blood, pooled from several donors. Receptors originate from a pool of human donors in good health; the sample pools cells from several healthy donors. CDR3s include the opening cysteine and the closing phenylalanine or tryptophan. D genes are given only for firm matches. Some rows have no size entry. The others give once, few or many, or a class for an expanded clone.

v_gene	j_gene	abundance	d_gene	CDR3aa	CDR3nt
TRBV27	TRBJ2-1	few	TRBD1	CASSRDRGEQFF	TGTGCCAGCAGCCGAGACAGGGGTGAGCAGTTCTTC
TRBV19	TRBJ2-1	-	-	CASLGFHEQFF	TGTGCCAGCCTAGGGTTCCATGAGCAGTTCTTC
TRBV29-1	TRBJ2-1	few	-	CSGCTGTSYNEQFF	TGCAGCGGATGCACAGGGACGTCCTACAATGAGCAGTTCTTC
TRBV19	TRBJ2-7	-	-	CASSIFSGVEQYF	TGTGCCAGTAGTATATTTTCCGGGGTCGAGCAGTACTTC
TRBV6-5	TRBJ2-5	-	-	CASSRKETQYF	TGTGCCAGCAGTAGGAAAGAGACCCAGTACTTC
TRBV27	TRBJ2-1	-	TRBD2	CASSGLAGLNEQFF	TGTGCCAGCAGCGGACTAGCGGGGCTCAATGAGCAGTTCTTC
TRBV20-1	TRBJ2-7	-	-	CSAAPLEQYF	TGCAGTGCTGCCCCCTTGGAGCAGTACTTC
TRBV6-2/TRBV6-3	TRBJ2-7	-	-	CAGRRTGFGDEQYF	TGTGCCGGCAGGCGAACAGGGTTTGGAGACGAGCAGTACTTC
TRBV19	TRBJ1-5	-	TRBD1	CASSNQNRGSNQPQHF	TGTGCCAGTAGCAATCAGAACAGGGGAAGCAATCAGCCCCAGCATTTT
TRBV29-1	TRBJ1-2	-	TRBD1	CSADRDYGYTF	TGCAGCGCGGACAGGGACTATGGCTACACCTTC
TRBV29-1	TRBJ2-3	few	TRBD2	CSVDGREGTDTQYF	TGCAGCGTTGACGGGCGGGAGGGCACAGATACGCAGTATTTT
TRBV7-2	TRBJ1-5	-	-	CASSLNRGGFGNQPQHF	TGTGCCAGCAGTCTCAATCGAGGGGGGTTCGGGAATCAGCCCCAGCATTTT
TRBV5-6	TRBJ2-1	-	-	CASSSWTHEQFF	TGTGCCAGCAGCTCGTGGACGCATGAGCAGTTCTTC
TRBV29-1	TRBJ1-2	-	-	CSVEWNYGYTF	TGCAGCGTTGAATGGAACTATGGCTACACCTTC
TRBV29-1	TRBJ1-2	-	-	CSVELGRAIF	TGCAGCGTTGAATTGGGCAGGGCCATCTTC
TRBV20-1	TRBJ1-1	-	TRBD1	CSAKLTGTGSNTEAFF	TGCAGTGCAAAACTCACCGGGACAGGGTCTAACACTGAAGCTTTCTTT
TRBV18	TRBJ2-1	-	TRBD2	CASSPLPSGNNEQFF	TGTGCCAGCTCACCACTGCCTAGCGGGAACAATGAGCAGTTCTTC
TRBV5-1	TRBJ1-4	-	TRBD1	CASSRGTGLIEKLFF	TGCGCCAGCAGCAGGGGGACAGGGTTGATTGAAAAACTGTTTTTT
TRBV29-1	TRBJ2-7	few	-	CSASRDPYEQYF	TGCAGCGCCTCACGGGACCCTTACGAGCAGTACTTC
TRBV18	TRBJ1-1	-	-	CASSIDRCTEAFF	TGTGCCAGCTCAATAGACAGATGCACTGAAGCTTTCTTT
TRBV29-1	TRBJ1-2	-	TRBD1	CSVTGGEGYTF	TGCAGCGTAACAGGGGGCGAGGGCTACACCTTC
TRBV6-5	TRBJ2-3	-	-	CASSSFQWGVSTDTQYF	TGTGCCAGCAGCAGCTTCCAATGGGGGGTTAGCACAGATACGCAGTATTTT
TRBV19	TRBJ2-7	-	TRBD2	CASSIESSGSKSYEQYF	TGTGCCAGTAGTATAGAATCCAGCGGGAGTAAGTCCTACGAGCAGTACTTC
TRBV20-1	TRBJ2-1	-	-	CSARDGRMASEQFF	TGCAGTGCTAGAGATGGTAGGATGGCCAGTGAGCAGTTCTTC
TRBV6-2/TRBV6-3	TRBJ1-1	-	-	CASSYRPDTTNTEAFF	TGTGCCAGCAGTTACCGGCCGGACACAACGAACACTGAAGCTTTCTTT
TRBV19	TRBJ1-3	-	-	CASSVGAGSGNTIYF	TGTGCCAGTAGTGTCGGGGCAGGCTCTGGAAACACCATATATTTT
TRBV29-1	TRBJ2-3	-	-	CSVRYKDTQYF	TGCAGCGTTAGGTACAAGGATACGCAGTATTTT
TRBV19	TRBJ2-5	-	-	CASSPASGQETQYF	TGTGCCAGTAGTCCAGCCTCGGGGCAAGAGACCCAGTACTTC